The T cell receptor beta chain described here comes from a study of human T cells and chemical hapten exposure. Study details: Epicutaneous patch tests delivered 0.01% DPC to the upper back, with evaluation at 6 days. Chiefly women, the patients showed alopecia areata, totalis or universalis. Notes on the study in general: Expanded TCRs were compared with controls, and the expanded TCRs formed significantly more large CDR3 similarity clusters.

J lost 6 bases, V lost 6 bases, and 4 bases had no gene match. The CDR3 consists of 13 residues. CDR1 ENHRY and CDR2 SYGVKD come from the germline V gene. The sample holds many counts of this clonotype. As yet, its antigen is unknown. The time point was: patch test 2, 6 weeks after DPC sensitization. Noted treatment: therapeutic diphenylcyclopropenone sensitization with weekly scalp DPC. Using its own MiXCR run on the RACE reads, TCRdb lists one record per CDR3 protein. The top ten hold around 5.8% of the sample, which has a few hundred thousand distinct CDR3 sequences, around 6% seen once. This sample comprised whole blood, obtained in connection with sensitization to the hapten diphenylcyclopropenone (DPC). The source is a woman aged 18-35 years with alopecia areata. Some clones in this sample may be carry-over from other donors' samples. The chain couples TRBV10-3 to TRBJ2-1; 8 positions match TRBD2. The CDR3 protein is CAIRDSGVNEQFF. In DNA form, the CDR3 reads TGTGCCATCAGAGATAGCGGGGTCAATGAGCAGTTCTTC.